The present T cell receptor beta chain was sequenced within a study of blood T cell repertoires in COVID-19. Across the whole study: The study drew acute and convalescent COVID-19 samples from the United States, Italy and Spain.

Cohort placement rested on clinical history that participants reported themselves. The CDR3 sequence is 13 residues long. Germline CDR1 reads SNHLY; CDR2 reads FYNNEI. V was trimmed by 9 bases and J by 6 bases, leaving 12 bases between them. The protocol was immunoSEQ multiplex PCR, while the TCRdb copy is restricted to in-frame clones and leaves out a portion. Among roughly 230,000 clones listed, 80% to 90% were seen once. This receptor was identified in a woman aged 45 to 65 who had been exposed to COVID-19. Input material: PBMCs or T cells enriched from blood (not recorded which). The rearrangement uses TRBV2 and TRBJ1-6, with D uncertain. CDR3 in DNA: TGTGCCAGTGGAGTGGGAGGTAATTCACCCCTCCACTTT. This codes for CASGVGGNSPLHF.